The entry that follows covers one T cell receptor beta chain sequence. Antigen specificity is unknown. This table comes from immunoSEQ multiplex PCR, and its TCRdb copy is limited to in-frame clones, with some not included. The sample has some 35,000 clones, around 93% seen once. This sample is drawn from a study of chemoradiotherapy in HPV16-positive cancers. The wider study: Candidate HPV-specific T-cell clones and common TCR motifs came from functional assays in a couple of HPV16-positive patients. The study's findings and limits: Non-HPV-specific T cells did not expand in tumors during treatment, whereas candidate HPV-specific clones and E7-related motifs did. In HPV16-positive patients, HPV-responsive T-cell expansion tracked better recurrence-free survival.

CDR1 and CDR2 (germline): SGHDT, YYEEEE. The CDR3 runs 12 residues. V was shortened by 3 bases and J by 3 bases, with 6 bases between the two germline ends. The TCR was taken from a human donor with HPV-associated anogenital cancer. The input for sequencing was blood, taken from a patient who underwent chemoradiotherapy. The V and J genes are TRBV5-6 and TRBJ2-5, with D possibly being TRBD1 (5 bases). CDR3 nucleotides: TGTGCCAGCAGCTCGACAGAAGAGACCCAGTACTTC. Its translation is CASSSTEETQYF.